Below, one T cell receptor (beta chain) is given with its context. The antigen remains unidentified. The data originate from a study of radiotherapy plus CTLA-4 blockade in lung cancer. In the study overall: Objective response rate was 15% to 20%; disease control rate, about 28%. General observations from the study: How blood T cell clones changed early, along with interferon-beta, reportedly forecast response best.

The CDR3 extends over 15 amino acids. The germline V and J ends were trimmed by 0 bases and 7 bases, with 15 bases remaining between them. Germline V gene data show CDR1 as WSHSY and CDR2 as SAAADI. Those patients who had chemo-refractory metastatic non-small-cell lung cancer were given focal radiation along with CTLA-4 blockade through ipilimumab. Using immunoSEQ multiplex PCR, the repertoire was profiled, and TCRdb retains in-frame clones only, with some absent. The sample shows 65,000 to 90,000 clones, approximately 86% of them seen only once. The rearrangement joins TRBV10-2 to TRBJ2-5; D may correspond to TRBD1 or TRBD2 (5 bases each). Source: peripheral blood, taken from a patient treated with radiotherapy plus ipilimumab. The clonotype comes from a human donor with non-small cell lung cancer who had stable disease on radiotherapy plus ipilimumab. In nucleotides, the CDR3 is TGCGCCAGCAGTGAGTCCGGGACCCGCGGCTCGACCCAGTACTTC. Its protein is CASSESGTRGSTQYF.